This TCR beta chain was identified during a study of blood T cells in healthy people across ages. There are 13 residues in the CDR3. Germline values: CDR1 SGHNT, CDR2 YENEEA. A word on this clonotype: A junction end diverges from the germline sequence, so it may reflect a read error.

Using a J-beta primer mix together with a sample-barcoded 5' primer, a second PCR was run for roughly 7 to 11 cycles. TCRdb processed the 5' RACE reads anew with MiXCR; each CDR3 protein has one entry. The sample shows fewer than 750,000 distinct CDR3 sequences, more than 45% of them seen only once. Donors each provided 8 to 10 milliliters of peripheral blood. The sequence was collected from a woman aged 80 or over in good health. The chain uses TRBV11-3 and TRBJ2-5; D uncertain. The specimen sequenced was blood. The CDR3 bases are TGTGCCAGTAGCTTAGGACCGACAGAGACCCAGTACTTC. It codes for CASSLGPTETQYF.